One sample yielded the 24 T cell receptor beta chains listed below, sequenced in a study of blood T cells in healthy people across ages. Combining a sample-barcoded 5' primer with a J-beta primer mix, a second PCR ran for about 7 to 11 cycles. In TCRdb, the 5' RACE reads were re-called with MiXCR into one record per CDR3 protein. The sample consists of fewer than 800,000 distinct CDR3 sequences, roughly 25% of them appearing once. These data were likewise used in another study, on T cells of mothers and their children.

The sequenced sample was blood. The source of these receptors is a boy between 10 and 17 years old in good health.

CDR3 DNA: TGTGCCAGCAGAGGCAGTGAGACCCAGTACTTC. Its translation: CASRGSETQYF. The gene calls are TRBV6-2 or TRBV6-3 and TRBJ2-5; D unresolved. This CDR3 is 11 amino acids long. V lost 6 bases and J lost 5, with 7 bases in between. From germline, CDR1 is MNHEY and CDR2 SVGEGT.

The chain has TRBV7-3 and TRBJ2-7; D ambiguous. With 0 bases removed from V and 5 bases from J, the gap between germline ends came to 8 bases. Per the germline V gene, CDR1 is SGHTA and CDR2 is FQGTGA. CDR3 length: 13 residues. This CDR3 reads CASSLTLRDEQYF. The DNA for the CDR3 is TGTGCCAGCAGCTTAACGCTAAGGGACGAGCAGTACTTC.

This clonotype appeared a few times. The chain couples TRBV5-1 to TRBJ1-6; TRBD1 aligns across 7 bases. The CDR3 is made up of 15 amino acids. V lost 4 bases and J lost 4; bases outside the gene matches: 5. CDR1 and CDR2 from the germline V gene are SGHRS and YFSETQ. Here the CDR3 reads CASSTGQVYNSPLHF. Here the CDR3 DNA reads TGCGCCAGCAGCACCGGACAGGTTTATAATTCACCCCTCCACTTT.

The table lists this clonotype with a count of one. This sequence joins TRBV5-1 and TRBJ2-7, with TRBD1 matching 9 bases. CDR1 and CDR2 from the germline V gene are SGHRS and YFSETQ. The CDR3 covers 14 residues. V was pared by 5 bases and J by 0 bases, with 3 bases of the junction left unmatched. The CDR3 bases are TGCGCCAGCAGGGAGACAGGGGGCTCCTACGAGCAGTACTTC. It codes for CASRETGGSYEQYF.

The chain's CDR3 is CASRHDTTSGGAWETQYF. DNA of the CDR3: TGTGCCAGCAGGCATGATACAACTAGCGGGGGGGCTTGGGAGACCCAGTACTTC. The chain combines TRBV7-2 with TRBJ2-5; 13 nucleotides agree with TRBD2. CDR1 is SGHTA and CDR2 is FQGNSA in the germline V gene. The CDR3 sequence is 18 residues long. Trimming removed 6 bases from V and 5 bases from J; junction bases left unmatched: 15. Drawing the rest from reference TRBV7-2 and TRBJ2-5, the complete variable domain is GAGVSQSPSNKVTEKGKDVELRCDPISGHTALYWYRQSLGQGLEFLIYFQGNSAPDKSGLPSDRFSAERTGGSVSTLTIQRTQQEDSAVYLCASRHDTTSGGAWETQYFGPGTRLLVL.

This clonotype has a handful of counts. The chain joins TRBV7-6 to TRBJ1-5, with D perhaps TRBD1 (5 bases). Trimming cost V 1 base and J 6 bases, with 13 bases left between them. CDR1 is SGHVS, CDR2 FNYEAQ, per germline. The CDR3 is 15 residues long. The CDR3 is CASSLGAGSGQPQHF. In nucleotides, the CDR3 is TGTGCCAGCAGCTTAGGGGCAGGGTCTGGTCAGCCCCAGCATTTT.

The genes are TRBV9 and TRBJ2-5, with D unclear. Germline loops: CDR1 SGDLS, CDR2 YYNGEE. Trimming cost V 0 bases and J 5 bases, with 8 bases left between them. The CDR3 extends over 13 amino acids. The CDR3 sequence: CASSVGGKETQYF. The CDR3 region has the DNA TGTGCCAGCAGCGTAGGCGGAAAGGAGACCCAGTACTTC. The variable domain in full, completed from reference TRBV9 and TRBJ2-5, reads DSGVTQTPKHLITATGQRVTLRCSPRSGDLSVYWYQQSLDQGLQFLIQYYNGEERAKGNILERFSAQQFPDLHSELNLSSLELGDSALYFCASSVGGKETQYFGPGTRLLVL.

The chain carries TRBV27 and TRBJ2-7, with 9 bases identical to TRBD1. The V segment lost 6 bases and the J segment 2 bases; nucleotides outside the gene matches: 8. The germline V gene encodes CDR1 MNHEY and CDR2 SMNVEV (reference sequence). This CDR3 comprises 15 residues. The CDR3 sequence is CASRTNRGLPYEQYF. The CDR3 DNA reads TGTGCCAGCAGGACGAACAGGGGGCTCCCCTACGAGCAGTACTTC.

V usage is TRBV4-3 and J usage is TRBJ1-6; 10 nucleotides match TRBD1. The CDR3 length is 17 residues. The germline V gene has CDR1 LGHNA and CDR2 YSLEER. J was trimmed by 9 bases and V by 1 base; bases with no gene match: 9. This chain's CDR3 is CASSQVTGGKQFSPLHF. The CDR3 DNA reads TGCGCCAGCAGCCAAGTGACAGGGGGCAAGCAATTTTCACCCCTCCACTTT.

This clonotype was counted between two and nine times. The chain couples TRBV21-1 to TRBJ2-3. TRBV21-1 is marked as a pseudogene. The length of the CDR3 is 12 residues. DNA of the CDR3: TGTGCCAGCAGCAACGAAGAAGATACGCAGTATTTT. Residues: CASSNEEDTQYF.

The chain employs TRBV28 and TRBJ2-5; D call uncertain. V was trimmed by 6 bases and J by 0 bases, leaving 11 bases between them. The CDR3 sequence is 14 residues long. Germline V gene lookup returns CDR1 MDHEN and CDR2 SYDVKM. The CDR3 bases are TGTGCCAGCAGCTCCCCAAGGGACCAAGAGACCCAGTACTTC. Protein product: CASSSPRDQETQYF.

The chain couples TRBV5-4 to TRBJ2-3; 11 bases are a match to TRBD1. Germline V CDR1 and CDR2: SGHNT, YYREEE (reference sequence). This CDR3 has 15 amino acids. V lost 5 bases to trimming and J lost 3 bases; unmatched junction nucleotides: 5. The chain's CDR3 is CASRAGQGATDTQYF. As DNA, the CDR3 is TGTGCCAGCAGAGCCGGACAGGGGGCTACAGATACGCAGTATTTT.

This clonotype appeared a few times. The rearrangement joins TRBV13 to TRBJ2-3, with TRBD2 as a possible D gene (5 bases). CDR3 length equals 15 residues. Trimming removed 4 bases at V and 2 bases at J, with 13 bases between. Germline V CDR1 and CDR2: PRHDT, FYEKMQ (reference sequence). The CDR3 DNA reads TGTGCCAGCAGCTATTTAGGCGGACTCACAGATACGCAGTATTTT. Protein product: CASSYLGGLTDTQYF.

This clonotype was counted between two and nine times. The gene calls are TRBV7-2 and TRBJ2-7; a weak D match, TRBD2 (5 bases). Germline loops: CDR1 SGHTA, CDR2 FQGNSA. V was trimmed by 0 bases and J by 2 bases, leaving 8 bases between them. This CDR3 region has 14 residues. CDR3 DNA: TGTGCCAGCAGCTTAGCAACGGGAACCTACGAGCAGTACTTC. It yields the protein CASSLATGTYEQYF. Combining the CDR3 with reference TRBV7-2 and TRBJ2-7 gives the whole variable domain GAGVSQSPSNKVTEKGKDVELRCDPISGHTALYWYRQSLGQGLEFLIYFQGNSAPDKSGLPSDRFSAERTGGSVSTLTIQRTQQEDSAVYLCASSLATGTYEQYFGPGTRLTVT.

V gene TRBV7-2 combines with J gene TRBJ2-1, with TRBD2 matching over 12 bases. The germline gives CDR1 SGHTA, CDR2 FQGNSA. CDR3 length: 15 amino acids. V shed 5 bases, J shed 8 bases, and the junction held 7 bases outside the gene matches. CDR3 region: CASSHATSGSDEQFF. The CDR3 DNA follows: TGTGCCAGCAGCCATGCGACTAGCGGGAGCGATGAGCAGTTCTTC.

This sequence joins TRBV4-3 and TRBJ1-5; D uncertain. Per germline, CDR1 LGHNA and CDR2 YSLEER. The germline V and J ends were trimmed by 0 bases and 7 bases, with 7 bases remaining between them. The CDR3 extends over 13 amino acids. The CDR3 reads CASSQDLSQPQHF. The CDR3 DNA is TGCGCCAGCAGCCAAGATTTATCGCAGCCCCAGCATTTT.

V and J are TRBV5-5 and TRBJ2-7; either TRBD1 or TRBD2 may fit D (5 bases each). Germline CDR1 reads SGHKS; CDR2 reads YYEKEE (reference sequence). This CDR3 spans 20 amino acids. Trimming removed 1 base at V and 0 bases at J, with 26 bases between. In nucleotides, the CDR3 is TGTGCCAGCAGCTTGTTATGGAAGGGGCACTACGGGATGGTCTCCTACGAGCAGTACTTC. It is translated as CASSLLWKGHYGMVSYEQYF. Using reference TRBV5-5 and TRBJ2-7 for the parts outside the CDR3, the full variable domain is DAGVTQSPTHLIKTRGQQVTLRCSPISGHKSVSWYQQVLGQGPQFIFQYYEKEERGRGNFPDRFSARQFPNYSSELNVNALLLGDSALYLCASSLLWKGHYGMVSYEQYFGPGTRLTVT.

The chain recombines TRBV9 with TRBJ2-1; 8 bases line up with TRBD1. The CDR3 contains 16 residues. Germline trimming cut 0 bases from V and 6 bases from J; bases unmatched to any gene: 8. Per the germline V gene, CDR1 is SGDLS and CDR2 is YYNGEE. DNA of the CDR3: TGTGCCAGCAGCGTAGCACCTTCCGGGACAGGCAATGAGCAGTTCTTC. Amino acid sequence: CASSVAPSGTGNEQFF. Full variable domain (outside the CDR3, taken from reference TRBV9 and TRBJ2-1): DSGVTQTPKHLITATGQRVTLRCSPRSGDLSVYWYQQSLDQGLQFLIQYYNGEERAKGNILERFSAQQFPDLHSELNLSSLELGDSALYFCASSVAPSGTGNEQFFGPGTRLTVL.

This clonotype was counted a few times. The chain links TRBV6-6 to TRBJ1-2; D is uncertain. This CDR3 comprises 11 residues. V was trimmed by 4 bases and J by 3 bases, leaving 3 bases between them. Germline CDR1 reads MNHNY; CDR2 reads SVGAGI (reference sequence). The CDR3 DNA follows: TGTGCCAGCAGTTCCGACTATGGCTACACCTTC. Translation: CASSSDYGYTF.

This clonotype was seen many times. The rearrangement links TRBV7-9 to TRBJ2-5; D assignment may be TRBD1 or TRBD2 (6 bases each). The CDR3 has 15 residues. Trimming removed 1 base from V and 1 base from J, with 10 bases in between. Germline V gene data show CDR1 as SEHNR and CDR2 as FQNEAQ (reference sequence). Here the CDR3 DNA reads TGTGCCAGCAGCTTAGTGGGGGGCCCCCAAGAGACCCAGTACTTC. Translation: CASSLVGGPQETQYF.

The chain combines TRBV29-1 with TRBJ2-5, with D possibly being TRBD1 or TRBD2 (5 bases each). The V end was cut by 0 bases, the J end by 11 bases, with 16 bases between. CDR3 length: 13 residues. CDR1 and CDR2 (germline): SQVTM, ANQGSEA. CDR3: CSVEDRALGEQYF. CDR3 bases: TGCAGCGTTGAAGATCGAGCCCTGGGGGAGCAGTACTTC.

CDR3 region: CASSVDEGGTYNEQFF. The CDR3 DNA reads TGTGCCAGCAGCGTAGATGAGGGGGGTACCTACAATGAGCAGTTCTTC. The V call is TRBV9, the J call TRBJ2-1; D possibly uses TRBD1 or TRBD2 (6 bases each). V gave up 0 bases and J gave up 2 bases, with 12 bases separating them. This CDR3 spans 16 amino acids. The germline V gene has CDR1 SGDLS and CDR2 YYNGEE.

The table lists this clonotype with a few counts. This chain uses TRBV12-3 or TRBV12-4 with TRBJ2-5, with 9 nucleotides matching TRBD2. The DNA end lines up better with TRBJ2-1; the J call may be wrong. The CDR3 consists of 16 residues. CDR3 protein: CASSFSSGIAYNEQFF. In DNA, the CDR3 is TGTGCCAGCAGTTTCTCTAGCGGGATCGCCTACAATGAGCAGTTCTTC.

This rearrangement joins TRBV28 to TRBJ1-2; TRBD1 aligns across 7 bases. Germline V gives CDR1 MDHEN, CDR2 SYDVKM. CDR3 length: 12 residues. The V and J ends lost 6 bases and 5 bases, in that order; junction bases with no gene match: 3. This CDR3 reads CASSPGQYGYTF. Written as DNA, the CDR3 is TGTGCCAGCAGCCCGGGACAGTATGGCTACACCTTC.